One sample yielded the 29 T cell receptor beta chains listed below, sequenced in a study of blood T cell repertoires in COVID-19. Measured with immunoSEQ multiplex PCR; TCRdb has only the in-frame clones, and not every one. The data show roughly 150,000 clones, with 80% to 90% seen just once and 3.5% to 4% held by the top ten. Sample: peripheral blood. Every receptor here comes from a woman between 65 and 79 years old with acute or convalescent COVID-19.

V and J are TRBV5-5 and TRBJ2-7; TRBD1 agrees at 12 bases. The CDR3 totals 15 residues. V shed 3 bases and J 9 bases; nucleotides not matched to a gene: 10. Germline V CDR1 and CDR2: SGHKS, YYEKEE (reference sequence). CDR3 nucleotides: TGTGCCAGCAGCTCCGGGGACAGGGGGCTTCATGTGCAGTACTTC. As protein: CASSSGDRGLHVQYF. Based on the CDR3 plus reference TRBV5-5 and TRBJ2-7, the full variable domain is DAGVTQSPTHLIKTRGQQVTLRCSPISGHKSVSWYQQVLGQGPQFIFQYYEKEERGRGNFPDRFSARQFPNYSSELNVNALLLGDSALYLCASSSGDRGLHVQYFGPGTRLTVT.

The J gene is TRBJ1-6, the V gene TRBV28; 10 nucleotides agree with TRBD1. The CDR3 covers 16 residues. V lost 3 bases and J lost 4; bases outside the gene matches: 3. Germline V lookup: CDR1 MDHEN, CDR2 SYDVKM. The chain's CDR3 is CASSFGTGVYNSPLHF. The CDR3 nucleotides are TGTGCCAGCAGTTTCGGGACAGGGGTTTATAATTCACCCCTCCACTTT.

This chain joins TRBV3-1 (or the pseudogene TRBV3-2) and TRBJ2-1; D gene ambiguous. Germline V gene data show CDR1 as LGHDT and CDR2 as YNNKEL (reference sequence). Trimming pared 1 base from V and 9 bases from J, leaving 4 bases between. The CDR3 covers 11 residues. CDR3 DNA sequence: TGTGCCAGCAGCCAAGTCGGTGAGCAGTTCTTC. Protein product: CASSQVGEQFF.

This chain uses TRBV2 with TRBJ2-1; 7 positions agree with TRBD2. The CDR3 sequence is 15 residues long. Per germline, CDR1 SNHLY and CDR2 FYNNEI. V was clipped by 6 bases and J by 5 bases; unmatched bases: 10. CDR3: CASRIRQSGNNEQFF. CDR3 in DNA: TGTGCCAGCAGGATACGACAAAGCGGGAACAATGAGCAGTTCTTC.

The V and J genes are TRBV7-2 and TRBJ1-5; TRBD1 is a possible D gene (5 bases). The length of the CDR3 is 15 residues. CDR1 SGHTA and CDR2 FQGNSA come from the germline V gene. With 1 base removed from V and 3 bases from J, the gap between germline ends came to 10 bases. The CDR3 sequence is CASSLVDSPNQPQHF. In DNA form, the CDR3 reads TGTGCCAGCAGCTTAGTCGACAGTCCCAATCAGCCCCAGCATTTT.

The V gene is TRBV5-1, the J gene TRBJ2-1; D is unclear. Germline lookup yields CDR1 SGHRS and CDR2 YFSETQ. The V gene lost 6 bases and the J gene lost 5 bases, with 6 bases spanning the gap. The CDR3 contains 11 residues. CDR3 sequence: CASTQNNEQFF. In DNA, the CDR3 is TGCGCCAGCACTCAGAACAATGAGCAGTTCTTC.

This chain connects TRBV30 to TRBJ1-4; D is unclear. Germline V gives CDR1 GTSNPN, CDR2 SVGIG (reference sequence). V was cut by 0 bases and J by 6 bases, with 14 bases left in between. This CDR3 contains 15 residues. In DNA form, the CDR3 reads TGTGCCTGGAGTGTACTAGGTGCGGGTCATGAAAAACTGTTTTTT. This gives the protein CAWSVLGAGHEKLFF.

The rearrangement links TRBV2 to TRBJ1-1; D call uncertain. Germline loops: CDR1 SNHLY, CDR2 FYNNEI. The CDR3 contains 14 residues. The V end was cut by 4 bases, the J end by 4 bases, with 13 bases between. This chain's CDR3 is CASSAGQPGTEAFF. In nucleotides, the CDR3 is TGTGCCAGCAGTGCCGGCCAGCCGGGCACTGAAGCTTTCTTT.

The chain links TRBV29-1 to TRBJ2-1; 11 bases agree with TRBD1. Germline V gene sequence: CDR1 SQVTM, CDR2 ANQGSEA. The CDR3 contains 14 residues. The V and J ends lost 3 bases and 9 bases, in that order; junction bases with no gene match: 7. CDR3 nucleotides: TGCAGCGTTGATAGGGACAGGGGGACCGGTGAGCAGTTCTTC. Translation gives CSVDRDRGTGEQFF.

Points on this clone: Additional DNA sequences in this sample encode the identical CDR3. CDR3 loop: CASSQDRGNQPQHF. In DNA form, the CDR3 reads TGTGCCAGCAGCCAAGATCGGGGGAATCAGCCCCAGCATTTT. The rearrangement uses TRBV4-2 and TRBJ1-5, with D maybe TRBD1 (5 bases). With 0 bases removed from V and 4 bases from J, the gap between germline ends came to 7 bases. In germline, CDR1 is LGHNA, CDR2 YNFKEQ. The CDR3 sequence is 14 residues long.

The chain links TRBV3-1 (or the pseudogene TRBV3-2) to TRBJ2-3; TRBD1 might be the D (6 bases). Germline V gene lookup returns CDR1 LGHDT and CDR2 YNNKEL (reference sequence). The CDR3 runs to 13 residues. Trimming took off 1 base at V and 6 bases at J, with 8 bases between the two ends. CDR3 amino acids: CASSQGGQDTQYF. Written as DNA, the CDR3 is TGTGCCAGCAGCCAAGGGGGGCAGGATACGCAGTATTTT.

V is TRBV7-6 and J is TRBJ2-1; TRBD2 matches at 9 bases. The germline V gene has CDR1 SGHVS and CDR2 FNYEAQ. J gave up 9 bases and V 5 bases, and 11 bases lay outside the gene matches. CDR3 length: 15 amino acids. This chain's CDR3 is CASSQSSGSRGEQFF. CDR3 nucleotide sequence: TGTGCCAGCAGCCAAAGTAGCGGGAGCCGGGGTGAGCAGTTCTTC.

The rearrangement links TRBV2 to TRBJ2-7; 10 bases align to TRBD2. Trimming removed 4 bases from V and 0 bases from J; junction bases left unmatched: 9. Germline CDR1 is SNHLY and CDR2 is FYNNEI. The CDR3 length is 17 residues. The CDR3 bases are TGTGCCAGCAGTGGGAAGCTAGCGGGGGACACCTCCTACGAGCAGTACTTC. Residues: CASSGKLAGDTSYEQYF.

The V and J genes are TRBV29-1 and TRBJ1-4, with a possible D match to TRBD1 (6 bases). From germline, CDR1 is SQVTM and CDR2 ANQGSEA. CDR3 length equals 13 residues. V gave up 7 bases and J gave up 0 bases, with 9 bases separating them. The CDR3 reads CSAGGPTNEKLFF. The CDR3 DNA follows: TGCAGCGCCGGGGGGCCAACTAATGAAAAACTGTTTTTT.

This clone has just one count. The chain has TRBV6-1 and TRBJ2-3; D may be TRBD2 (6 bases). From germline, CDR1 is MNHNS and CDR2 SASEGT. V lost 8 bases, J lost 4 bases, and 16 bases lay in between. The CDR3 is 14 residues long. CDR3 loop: CASGRAGRPDTQYF. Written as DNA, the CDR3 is TGTGCCAGCGGTCGGGCAGGGAGGCCAGATACGCAGTATTTT.

The CDR3, as DNA: TGTGCCAGCAGTCCCTACAGGGCTCTTAACTATGGCTACACCTTC. Translation gives CASSPYRALNYGYTF. The chain recombines TRBV28 with TRBJ1-2; tentatively, D is TRBD1 (6 bases). Germline lookup yields CDR1 MDHEN and CDR2 SYDVKM. CDR3 length: 15 amino acids. Trimming pared 5 bases from V and 1 base from J, leaving 14 bases between.

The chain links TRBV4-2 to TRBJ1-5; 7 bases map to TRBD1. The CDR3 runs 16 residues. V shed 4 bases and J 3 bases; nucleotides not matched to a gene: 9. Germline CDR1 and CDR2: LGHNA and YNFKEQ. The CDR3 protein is CASSPTGTAYNQPQHF. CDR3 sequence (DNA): TGTGCCAGCAGCCCCACCGGGACAGCCTACAATCAGCCCCAGCATTTT.

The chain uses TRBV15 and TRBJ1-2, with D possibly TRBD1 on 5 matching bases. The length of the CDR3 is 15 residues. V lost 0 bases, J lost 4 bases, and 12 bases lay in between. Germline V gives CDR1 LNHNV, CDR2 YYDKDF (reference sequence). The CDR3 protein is CATSREPDRAYGYTF. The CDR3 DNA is TGTGCCACCAGCAGAGAACCCGACAGAGCCTATGGCTACACCTTC.

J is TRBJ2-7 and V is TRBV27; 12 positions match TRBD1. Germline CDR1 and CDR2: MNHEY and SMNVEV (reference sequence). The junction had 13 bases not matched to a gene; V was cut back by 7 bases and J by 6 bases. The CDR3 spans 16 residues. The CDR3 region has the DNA TGTGCCAGCACCCAATCGGTGGGACAGGGGGCCTCCGAGCAGTACTTC. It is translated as CASTQSVGQGASEQYF.

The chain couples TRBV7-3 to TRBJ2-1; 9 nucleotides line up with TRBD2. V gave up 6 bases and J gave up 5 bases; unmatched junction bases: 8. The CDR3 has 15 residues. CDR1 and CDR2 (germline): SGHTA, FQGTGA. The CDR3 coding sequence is TGTGCCAGCAGTCGAAGCGGGAGGCGAGACAATGAGCAGTTCTTC. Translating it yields CASSRSGRRDNEQFF. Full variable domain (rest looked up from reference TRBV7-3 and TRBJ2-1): GAGVSQTPSNKVTEKGKYVELRCDPISGHTALYWYRQSLGQGPEFLIYFQGTGAADDSGLPNDRFFAVRPEGSVSTLKIQRTERGDSAVYLCASSRSGRRDNEQFFGPGTRLTVL.

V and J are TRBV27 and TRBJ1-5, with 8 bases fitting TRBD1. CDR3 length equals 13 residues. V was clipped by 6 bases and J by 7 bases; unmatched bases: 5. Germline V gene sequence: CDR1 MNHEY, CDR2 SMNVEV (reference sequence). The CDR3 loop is CASSLQGGQPQHF. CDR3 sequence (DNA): TGTGCCAGCAGCCTACAGGGGGGACAGCCCCAGCATTTT.

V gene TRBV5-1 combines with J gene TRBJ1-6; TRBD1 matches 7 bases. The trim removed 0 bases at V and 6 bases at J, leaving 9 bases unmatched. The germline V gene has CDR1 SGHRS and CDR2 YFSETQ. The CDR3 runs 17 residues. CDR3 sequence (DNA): TGCGCCAGCAGCTTGGCATCCGGGGACAGCGTTAATTCACCCCTCCACTTT. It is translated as CASSLASGDSVNSPLHF.

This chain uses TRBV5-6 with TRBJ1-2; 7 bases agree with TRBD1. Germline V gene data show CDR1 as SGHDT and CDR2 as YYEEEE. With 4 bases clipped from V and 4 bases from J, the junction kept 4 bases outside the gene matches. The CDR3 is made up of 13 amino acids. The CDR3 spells CASSLTGSYGYTF. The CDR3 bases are TGTGCCAGCAGCCTGACAGGGTCCTATGGCTACACCTTC.

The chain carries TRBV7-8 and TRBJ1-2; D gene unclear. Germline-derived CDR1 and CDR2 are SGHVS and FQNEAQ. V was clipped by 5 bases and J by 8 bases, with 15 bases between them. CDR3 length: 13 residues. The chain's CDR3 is CASSPQPTRGYTF. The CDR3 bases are TGTGCCAGCAGCCCGCAGCCCACCAGGGGCTACACCTTC.

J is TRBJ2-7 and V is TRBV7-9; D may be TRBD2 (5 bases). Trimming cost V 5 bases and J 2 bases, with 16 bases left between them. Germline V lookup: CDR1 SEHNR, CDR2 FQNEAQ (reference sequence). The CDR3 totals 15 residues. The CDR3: CASSGTGKITYEQYF. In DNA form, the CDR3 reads TGTGCCAGCAGCGGAACCGGGAAGATTACCTACGAGCAGTACTTC. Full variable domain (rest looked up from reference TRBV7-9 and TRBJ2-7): DTGVSQNPRHKITKRGQNVTFRCDPISEHNRLYWYRQTLGQGPEFLTYFQNEAQLEKSRLLSDRFSAERPKGSFSTLEIQRTEQGDSAMYLCASSGTGKITYEQYFGPGTRLTVT.

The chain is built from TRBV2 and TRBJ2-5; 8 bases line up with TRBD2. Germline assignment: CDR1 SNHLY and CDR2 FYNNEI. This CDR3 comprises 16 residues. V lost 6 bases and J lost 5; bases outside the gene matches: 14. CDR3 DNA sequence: TGTGCCAGCAGCCTTCGGGAAGCGGGAGCCCGCGAGACCCAGTACTTC. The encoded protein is CASSLREAGARETQYF.

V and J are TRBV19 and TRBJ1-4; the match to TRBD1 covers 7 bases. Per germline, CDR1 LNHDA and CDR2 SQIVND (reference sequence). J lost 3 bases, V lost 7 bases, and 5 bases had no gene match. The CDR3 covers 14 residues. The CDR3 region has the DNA TGTGCCAGTACCGCCGGGACAGCTAATGAAAAACTGTTTTTT. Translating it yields CASTAGTANEKLFF.

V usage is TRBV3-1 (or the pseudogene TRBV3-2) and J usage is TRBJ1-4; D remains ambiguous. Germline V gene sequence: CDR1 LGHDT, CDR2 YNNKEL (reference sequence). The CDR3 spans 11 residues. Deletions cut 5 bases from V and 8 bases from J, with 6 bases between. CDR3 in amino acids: CASSSGEKLFF. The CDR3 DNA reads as TGTGCCAGCAGCTCGGGGGAAAAACTGTTTTTT.

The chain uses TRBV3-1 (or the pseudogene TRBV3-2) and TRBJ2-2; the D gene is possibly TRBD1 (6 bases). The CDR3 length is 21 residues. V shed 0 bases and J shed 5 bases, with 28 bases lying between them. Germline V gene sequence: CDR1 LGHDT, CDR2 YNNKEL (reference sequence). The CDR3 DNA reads TGTGCCAGCAGCCAAGATAATTTTTCGGGAACCAAGGGGGTTGATACCGGGGAGCTGTTTTTT. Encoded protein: CASSQDNFSGTKGVDTGELFF.